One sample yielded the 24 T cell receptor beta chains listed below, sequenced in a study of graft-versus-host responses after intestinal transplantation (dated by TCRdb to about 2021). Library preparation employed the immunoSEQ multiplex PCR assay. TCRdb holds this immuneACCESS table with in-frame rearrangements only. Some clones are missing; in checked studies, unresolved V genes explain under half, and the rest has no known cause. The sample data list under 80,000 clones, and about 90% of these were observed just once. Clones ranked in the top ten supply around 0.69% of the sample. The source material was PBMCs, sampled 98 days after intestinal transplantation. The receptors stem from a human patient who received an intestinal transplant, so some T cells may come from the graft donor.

This CDR3 reads CASSYHGDVGNTIYF. CDR3 DNA sequence: TGTGCCAGCAGTTACCACGGGGACGTTGGAAACACCATATATTTT. The rearrangement uses TRBV6-5 and TRBJ1-3; tentatively, D is TRBD1 (5 bases). Germline lookup yields CDR1 MNHEY and CDR2 SVGAGI. Trimming left V 2 bases short and J 3 bases short, with 11 bases between. This CDR3 has 15 amino acids.

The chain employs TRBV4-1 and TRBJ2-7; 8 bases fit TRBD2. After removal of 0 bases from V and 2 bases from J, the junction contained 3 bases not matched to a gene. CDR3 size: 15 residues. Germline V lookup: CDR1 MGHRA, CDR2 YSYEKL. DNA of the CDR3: TGCGCCAGCAGCCAAGACACTAGCGGTGCCTACGAGCAGTACTTC. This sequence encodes CASSQDTSGAYEQYF.

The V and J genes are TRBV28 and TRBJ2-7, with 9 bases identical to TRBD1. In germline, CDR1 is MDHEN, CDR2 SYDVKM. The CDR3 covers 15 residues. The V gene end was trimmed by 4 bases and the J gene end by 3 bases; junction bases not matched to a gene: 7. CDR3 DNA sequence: TGTGCCAGCAGTTCTCCCGGGACAGGGAACTACGAGCAGTACTTC. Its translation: CASSSPGTGNYEQYF.

The CDR3 is CASSVAGQNEKLFF. The CDR3 region has the DNA TGTGCCAGCAGCGTCGCAGGGCAAAATGAAAAACTGTTTTTT. This sequence joins TRBV9 and TRBJ1-4, with TRBD1 as a possible D gene (5 bases). V lost 2 bases to trimming and J lost 5 bases, with 10 bases between them. There are 14 residues in the CDR3. CDR1 is SGDLS and CDR2 is YYNGEE in the germline V gene. The variable domain in full, completed from reference TRBV9 and TRBJ1-4, reads DSGVTQTPKHLITATGQRVTLRCSPRSGDLSVYWYQQSLDQGLQFLIQYYNGEERAKGNILERFSAQQFPDLHSELNLSSLELGDSALYFCASSVAGQNEKLFFGSGTQLSVL.

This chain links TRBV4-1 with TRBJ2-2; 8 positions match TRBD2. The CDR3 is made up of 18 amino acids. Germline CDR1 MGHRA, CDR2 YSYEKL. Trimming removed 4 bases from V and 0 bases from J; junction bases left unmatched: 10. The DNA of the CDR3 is TGCGCCAGCAGCCTAACCACGGGGGGGGCGCCGAACACCGGGGAGCTGTTTTTT. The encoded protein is CASSLTTGGAPNTGELFF.

The CDR3 DNA follows: TGTGCCAGCAGTTCGACAAGACGCGAGACCCAGTACTTC. Its translation: CASSSTRRETQYF. The genes are TRBV7-6 and TRBJ2-5; no firm D call. This CDR3 has 13 residues. From germline, CDR1 is SGHVS and CDR2 FNYEAQ. The V and J ends lost 6 bases and 5 bases respectively, with 13 bases between them.

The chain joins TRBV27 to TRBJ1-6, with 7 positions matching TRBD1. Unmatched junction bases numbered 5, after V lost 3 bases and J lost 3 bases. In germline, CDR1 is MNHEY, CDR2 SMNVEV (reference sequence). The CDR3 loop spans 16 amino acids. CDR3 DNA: TGTGCCAGCAGTTTCACCGGGACAGTCTATAATTCACCCCTCCACTTT. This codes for CASSFTGTVYNSPLHF.

The CDR3 sequence: CASIRRGSGTERTGELFF. CDR3 sequence (DNA): TGTGCCAGCATCCGGAGGGGTAGCGGGACTGAAAGGACCGGGGAGCTGTTTTTT. The rearrangement links TRBV7-9 to TRBJ2-2, with 8 bases fitting TRBD2. Per germline, CDR1 SEHNR and CDR2 FQNEAQ (reference sequence). This CDR3 region has 18 residues. V shed 7 bases and J 5 bases; nucleotides not matched to a gene: 18.

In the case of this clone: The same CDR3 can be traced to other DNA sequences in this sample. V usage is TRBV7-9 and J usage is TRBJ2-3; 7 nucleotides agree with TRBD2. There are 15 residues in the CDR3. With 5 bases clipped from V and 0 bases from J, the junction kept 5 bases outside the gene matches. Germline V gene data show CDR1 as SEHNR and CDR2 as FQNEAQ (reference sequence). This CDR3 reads CASSPGTTSTDTQYF. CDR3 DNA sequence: TGTGCCAGCAGCCCAGGGACTACTAGCACAGATACGCAGTATTTT.

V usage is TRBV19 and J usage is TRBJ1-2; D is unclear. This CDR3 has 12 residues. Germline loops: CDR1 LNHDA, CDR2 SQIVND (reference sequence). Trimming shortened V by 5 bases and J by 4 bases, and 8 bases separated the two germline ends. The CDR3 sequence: CASSPRVYGYTF. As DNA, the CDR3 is TGTGCCAGTAGTCCCCGCGTCTATGGCTACACCTTC.

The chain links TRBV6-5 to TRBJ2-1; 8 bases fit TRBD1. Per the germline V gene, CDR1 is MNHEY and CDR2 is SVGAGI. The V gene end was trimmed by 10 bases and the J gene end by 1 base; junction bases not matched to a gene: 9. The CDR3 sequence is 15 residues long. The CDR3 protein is CAIGRTGKSYNEQFF. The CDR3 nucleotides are TGTGCCATCGGAAGGACAGGGAAATCCTACAATGAGCAGTTCTTC.

CDR3 DNA: TGTGCCAGCAGCTTCGCTGGGGACTACGAGCAGTACTTC. Encoded protein: CASSFAGDYEQYF. The chain couples TRBV7-3 to TRBJ2-7; D is unresolved. V lost 3 bases and J 3 bases, leaving 9 bases between the germline ends. The CDR3 sequence is 13 residues long. The germline V gene has CDR1 SGHTA and CDR2 FQGTGA.

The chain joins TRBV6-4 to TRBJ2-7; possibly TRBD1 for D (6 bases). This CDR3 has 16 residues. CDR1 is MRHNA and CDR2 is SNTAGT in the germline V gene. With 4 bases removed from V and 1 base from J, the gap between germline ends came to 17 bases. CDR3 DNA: TGTGCCAGCAGTGTTCAACACAGGGAACCATCCTACGAGCAGTACTTC. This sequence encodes CASSVQHREPSYEQYF.

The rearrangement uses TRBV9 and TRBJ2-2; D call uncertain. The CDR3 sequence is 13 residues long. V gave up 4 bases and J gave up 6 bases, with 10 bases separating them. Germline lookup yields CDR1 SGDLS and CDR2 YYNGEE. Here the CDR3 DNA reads TGTGCCAGCAGCCCACTAAAGTCCGGGGAGCTGTTTTTT. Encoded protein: CASSPLKSGELFF.

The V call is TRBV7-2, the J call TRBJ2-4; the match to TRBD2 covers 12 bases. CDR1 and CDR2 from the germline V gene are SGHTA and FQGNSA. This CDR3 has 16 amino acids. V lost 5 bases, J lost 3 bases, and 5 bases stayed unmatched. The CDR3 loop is CASSPGLAGLKNIQYF. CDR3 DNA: TGTGCCAGCAGCCCCGGACTAGCGGGACTCAAAAACATTCAGTACTTC.

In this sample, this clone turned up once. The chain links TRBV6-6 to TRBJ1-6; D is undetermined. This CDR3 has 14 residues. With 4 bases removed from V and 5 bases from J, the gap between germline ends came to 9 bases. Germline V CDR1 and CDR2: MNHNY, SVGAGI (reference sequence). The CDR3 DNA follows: TGTGCCAGCAGTTCCGGGCTAGATAATTCACCCCTCCACTTT. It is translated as CASSSGLDNSPLHF.

This chain's CDR3 is CASSDSASGSSEQYF. In DNA form, the CDR3 reads TGTGCCAGCAGTGACTCAGCTAGCGGGAGTAGCGAGCAGTACTTC. The chain employs TRBV6-4 and TRBJ2-7, with 10 positions matching TRBD2. Trimming removed 0 bases from V and 6 bases from J; junction bases left unmatched: 5. Germline V gene data show CDR1 as MRHNA and CDR2 as SNTAGT. This CDR3 contains 15 residues.

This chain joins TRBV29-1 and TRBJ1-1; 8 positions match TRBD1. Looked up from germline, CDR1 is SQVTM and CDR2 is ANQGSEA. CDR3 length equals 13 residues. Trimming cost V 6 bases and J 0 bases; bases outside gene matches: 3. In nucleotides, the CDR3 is TGCAGCGTGGGGACAGGTTTGAACACTGAAGCTTTCTTT. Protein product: CSVGTGLNTEAFF.

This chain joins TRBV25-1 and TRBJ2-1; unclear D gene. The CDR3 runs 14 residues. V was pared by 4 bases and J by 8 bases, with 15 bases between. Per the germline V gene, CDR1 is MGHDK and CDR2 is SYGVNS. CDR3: CASSGLVKSDEQFF. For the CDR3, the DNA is TGTGCCAGCAGTGGGCTCGTTAAGAGCGATGAGCAGTTCTTC. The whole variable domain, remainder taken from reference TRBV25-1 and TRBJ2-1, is EADIYQTPRYLVIGTGKKITLECSQTMGHDKMYWYQQDPGMELHLIHYSYGVNSTEKGDLSSESTVSRIRTEHFPLTLESARPSHTSQYLCASSGLVKSDEQFFGPGTRLTVL.

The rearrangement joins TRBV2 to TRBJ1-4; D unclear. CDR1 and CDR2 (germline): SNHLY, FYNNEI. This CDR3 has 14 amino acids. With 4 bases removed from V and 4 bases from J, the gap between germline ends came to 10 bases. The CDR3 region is CASSGTGFNEKLFF. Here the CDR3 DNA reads TGTGCCAGCAGTGGGACGGGCTTTAATGAAAAACTGTTTTTT.

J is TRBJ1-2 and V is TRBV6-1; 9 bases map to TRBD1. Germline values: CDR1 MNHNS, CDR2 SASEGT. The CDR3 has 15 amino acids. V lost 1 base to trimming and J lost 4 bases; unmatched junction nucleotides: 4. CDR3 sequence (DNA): TGTGCCAGCAGTGAAGACGCGGGACAGGGCTATGGCTACACCTTC. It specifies CASSEDAGQGYGYTF.

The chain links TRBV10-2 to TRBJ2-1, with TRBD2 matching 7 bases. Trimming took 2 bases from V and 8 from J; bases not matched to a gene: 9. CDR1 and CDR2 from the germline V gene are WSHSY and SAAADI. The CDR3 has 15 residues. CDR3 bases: TGCGCCAGCAGTGAGGGGCGGGGGTATTTTTATGAGCAGTTCTTC. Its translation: CASSEGRGYFYEQFF.

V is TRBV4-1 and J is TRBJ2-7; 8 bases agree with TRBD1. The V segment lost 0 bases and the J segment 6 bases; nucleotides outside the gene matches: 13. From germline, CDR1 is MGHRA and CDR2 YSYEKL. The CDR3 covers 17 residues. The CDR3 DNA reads TGCGCCAGCAGCCAAGATGACAGGGGTGCCTCTTTTGGCGAGCAGTACTTC. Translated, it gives CASSQDDRGASFGEQYF.

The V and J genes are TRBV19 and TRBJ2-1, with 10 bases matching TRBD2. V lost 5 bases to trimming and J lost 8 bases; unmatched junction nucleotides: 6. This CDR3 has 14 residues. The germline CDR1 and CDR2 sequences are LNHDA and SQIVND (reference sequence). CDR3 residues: CASSQRGLADEQFF. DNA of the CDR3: TGTGCCAGTAGTCAAAGAGGACTAGCGGATGAGCAGTTCTTC.